One and the same sample provided the 27 T cell receptor beta chains below, sequenced in a study of shared clonotypes between healthy human individuals. Data came from immunoSEQ multiplex PCR; TCRdb stores just in-frame clones and leaves some out. The sample contains about a million clones, roughly 77% of which appear only once. Sequencing was performed on memory CD4+ T cells from PBMCs. The subset: CD45RA-negative fraction. The receptors were sampled from a man younger than 35 in good health. Some clones in this sample may be carry-over from other donors' samples.

J is TRBJ2-3 and V is TRBV7-6; TRBD2 matches 8 bases. The CDR3 contains 16 residues. Trimming cost V 5 bases and J 5 bases; bases outside gene matches: 12. Germline V CDR1 and CDR2: SGHVS, FNYEAQ. Here the CDR3 reads CASSPGRTSSVDTQYF. The CDR3 DNA follows: TGTGCCAGCAGCCCAGGACGGACTAGCAGCGTAGATACGCAGTATTTT.

The rearrangement links TRBV9 to TRBJ2-1; D is uncertain. Per germline, CDR1 SGDLS and CDR2 YYNGEE. This CDR3 comprises 15 residues. V lost 5 bases to trimming and J lost 4 bases, with 16 bases between them. The CDR3 DNA follows: TGTGCCAGCAGACCCCTGATGAAGCCGTACAATGAGCAGTTCTTC. Translated, it gives CASRPLMKPYNEQFF. Drawing the rest from reference TRBV9 and TRBJ2-1, the complete variable domain is DSGVTQTPKHLITATGQRVTLRCSPRSGDLSVYWYQQSLDQGLQFLIQYYNGEERAKGNILERFSAQQFPDLHSELNLSSLELGDSALYFCASRPLMKPYNEQFFGPGTRLTVL.

In the case of this clone: The sample holds other DNA sequences that translate to the same CDR3. The V call is TRBV5-1, the J call TRBJ2-7, with D possibly being TRBD1 (5 bases). V was trimmed by 0 bases and J by 1 base, leaving 8 bases between them. This CDR3 region has 14 residues. The V gene's germline CDR1 is SGHRS and CDR2 YFSETQ. This CDR3 reads CASSLEAGSYEQYF. CDR3 bases: TGCGCCAGCAGCTTGGAGGCAGGGTCCTACGAGCAGTACTTC.

V and J are TRBV11-2 and TRBJ2-7; D might be TRBD2 (6 bases). This CDR3 has 15 amino acids. Germline V gene lookup returns CDR1 SGHAT and CDR2 FQNNGV. Trimming stripped 4 bases from V and 4 bases from J, with 17 bases between. The chain's CDR3 is CASSWTGGGDYEQYF. CDR3 DNA: TGTGCCAGCAGCTGGACTGGCGGAGGGGATTACGAGCAGTACTTC.

About this clone itself: A read error is the likely source, as a far larger clone sits one nucleotide away. The rearrangement links TRBV28 to TRBJ1-5; D remains ambiguous. Germline-derived CDR1 and CDR2 are MDHEN and SYDVKM. CDR3 length: 15 residues. V was clipped by 2 bases and J by 4 bases, with 12 bases between them. In DNA form, the CDR3 reads TGTGCCAGCAGTTTAGGCGGCGTGGGGAATCAGCCCCAGCATTTT. Its protein is CASSLGGVGNQPQHF.

The chain employs TRBV7-9 and TRBJ1-6; D is possibly TRBD1 (6 bases). There are 16 residues in the CDR3. CDR1 is SEHNR and CDR2 is FQNEAQ in the germline V gene (reference sequence). Trimming removed 5 bases at V and 6 bases at J, with 17 bases between. The CDR3 region has the DNA TGTGCCAGCAGCCGGAAACGGGACAACCCTAATTCACCCCTCCACTTT. It codes for CASSRKRDNPNSPLHF.

As regards this clone: At the DNA level, this CDR3 is encoded by other sequences in the same sample as well. The chain joins TRBV28 to TRBJ1-1, with D perhaps TRBD1 (6 bases). V was trimmed by 5 bases and J by 1 base, leaving 14 bases between them. Germline lookup yields CDR1 MDHEN and CDR2 SYDVKM. This CDR3 is built from 15 residues. The CDR3 nucleotides read TGTGCCAGCAGTCCCTTGACAGGAGGGAACACTGAAGCTTTCTTT. Residues: CASSPLTGGNTEAFF. Full variable domain (rest looked up from reference TRBV28 and TRBJ1-1): DVKVTQSSRYLVKRTGEKVFLECVQDMDHENMFWYRQDPGLGLRLIYFSYDVKMKEKGDIPEGYSVSREKKERFSLILESASTNQTSMYLCASSPLTGGNTEAFFGQGTRLTVV.

V and J are TRBV19 and TRBJ1-1; D perhaps matches TRBD1 (5 bases). From germline, CDR1 is LNHDA and CDR2 SQIVND (reference sequence). V was pared by 7 bases and J by 1 base, with 13 bases between. The length of the CDR3 is 14 residues. The CDR3 DNA reads as TGTGCCAGTAAGGATAGGGGAACGAACACTGAAGCTTTCTTT. Translating gives CASKDRGTNTEAFF.

The chain uses TRBV4-1 and TRBJ1-6; D is unresolved. V lost 3 bases and J 13 bases, leaving 16 bases between the germline ends. This CDR3 is built from 14 residues. Germline V lookup: CDR1 MGHRA, CDR2 YSYEKL. CDR3 sequence reads: CASSHLDNQMPLHF. The DNA for the CDR3 is TGCGCCAGCAGCCACCTAGACAACCAGATGCCCCTCCACTTT.

This chain uses TRBV27 with TRBJ2-2; no clear D. The CDR3 covers 12 residues. Germline V gives CDR1 MNHEY, CDR2 SMNVEV (reference sequence). V shed 3 bases and J shed 2 bases, with 1 base lying between them. In nucleotides, the CDR3 is TGTGCCAGCAGTTTTAACACCGGGGAGCTGTTTTTT. Translation gives CASSFNTGELFF.

The CDR3 region has the DNA TGTGCCAGCAGTTCGTTATACCTCCGGGTCTCAAGGGGGGCCAACGTCCTGACTTTC. This gives the protein CASSSLYLRVSRGANVLTF. This chain connects TRBV27 to TRBJ2-6; D call uncertain. This CDR3 is built from 19 residues. Germline V gives CDR1 MNHEY, CDR2 SMNVEV (reference sequence). Trimming stripped 4 bases from V and 4 bases from J, with 23 bases between.

This clone appeared once. This chain joins TRBV18 and TRBJ2-7, with 8 nucleotides matching TRBD1. J was trimmed by 5 bases and V by 3 bases; bases with no gene match: 6. CDR3 length: 14 amino acids. Germline V gives CDR1 KGHSH, CDR2 LQKENI. CDR3 protein: CASSPDRVDHEQYF. The CDR3 DNA is TGTGCCAGCTCACCGGACAGGGTAGATCACGAGCAGTACTTC. Complete variable domain (other parts from reference TRBV18 and TRBJ2-7): NAGVMQNPRHLVRRRGQEARLRCSPMKGHSHVYWYRQLPEEGLKFMVYLQKENIIDESGMPKERFSAEFPKEGPSILRIQQVVRGDSAAYFCASSPDRVDHEQYFGPGTRLTVT.

The J gene is TRBJ2-2, the V gene TRBV7-3; 9 nucleotides match TRBD1. The CDR3 covers 13 residues. Germline values: CDR1 SGHTA, CDR2 FQGTGA. Trimming at V came to 5 bases and at J to 7 bases, leaving 2 bases not matched to a gene. This chain's CDR3 is CASSPGQGGELFF. CDR3 sequence (DNA): TGTGCCAGCAGCCCGGGACAGGGCGGGGAGCTGTTTTTT.

This chain uses TRBV6-1 with TRBJ1-5; D not resolved. Germline V gene data show CDR1 as MNHNS and CDR2 as SASEGT. The length of the CDR3 is 15 residues. V was cut by 6 bases and J by 9 bases, with 21 bases left in between. DNA for the CDR3: TGTGCCAGCAGGAGTGGTACTTTCGAGACGCCGCCCCAGCATTTT. Its protein is CASRSGTFETPPQHF.

The rearrangement uses TRBV7-8 and TRBJ2-3; D is possibly TRBD2 (5 bases). Deletions cut 0 bases from V and 3 bases from J, with 10 bases between. This CDR3 is 15 amino acids long. The germline gives CDR1 SGHVS, CDR2 FQNEAQ. The CDR3 protein is CASSLAEVGTDTQYF. DNA of the CDR3: TGTGCCAGCAGCTTAGCGGAGGTAGGGACAGATACGCAGTATTTT.

The gene calls are TRBV20-1 and TRBJ1-2; D ambiguous. The CDR3 spans 11 residues. Germline CDR1 reads DFQATT; CDR2 reads SNEGSKA (reference sequence). Trimming stripped 6 bases from V and 8 bases from J, with 13 bases between. The CDR3 bases are TGCAGTGCCCCATGGACGGGCGGCTACACCTTC. Amino acid sequence: CSAPWTGGYTF.

The chain couples TRBV5-5 to TRBJ1-3; D remains ambiguous. Looked up from germline, CDR1 is SGHKS and CDR2 is YYEKEE (reference sequence). The CDR3 extends over 17 amino acids. V was pared by 2 bases and J by 0 bases, with 15 bases between. CDR3 DNA sequence: TGTGCCAGCAGCTTCGTGTTTGGAGGAAGCTCTGGAAACACCATATATTTT. It encodes CASSFVFGGSSGNTIYF.

This chain connects TRBV4-2 to TRBJ1-2; D is ambiguous. V was cut by 4 bases and J by 2 bases, with 14 bases left in between. Germline V CDR1 and CDR2: LGHNA, YNFKEQ. There are 15 residues in the CDR3. The CDR3 bases are TGTGCCAGCAGCCTCCGAATAGGGCAGAACTATGGCTACACCTTC. Translation gives CASSLRIGQNYGYTF.

This chain links TRBV5-8 with TRBJ2-5, with 10 bases aligning to TRBD2. The CDR3 loop spans 18 amino acids. Germline V gene lookup returns CDR1 SGHTS and CDR2 YDEGEE. Trimming cost V 0 bases and J 1 base; bases outside gene matches: 9. CDR3 DNA sequence: TGTGCCAGCAGCTTGGCGCGGCTAGCGGGGGATGCCCAAGAGACCCAGTACTTC. Protein product: CASSLARLAGDAQETQYF.

This rearrangement joins TRBV30 to TRBJ2-2; TRBD2 aligns across 9 bases. J was trimmed by 8 bases and V by 4 bases; bases with no gene match: 5. This CDR3 contains 13 residues. Germline V gene data show CDR1 as GTSNPN and CDR2 as SVGIG (reference sequence). The CDR3 reads CAWTSGKRGELFF. The CDR3 DNA follows: TGTGCCTGGACTAGCGGGAAGAGGGGGGAGCTGTTTTTT.

V and J are TRBV7-2 and TRBJ2-1; D might be TRBD1 or TRBD2, each matching 6 bases. Germline lookup yields CDR1 SGHTA and CDR2 FQGNSA. CDR3 size: 13 residues. The germline V and J ends were trimmed by 2 bases and 10 bases, with 12 bases remaining between them. CDR3 region: CASSLRLGGEQFF. The CDR3 bases are TGTGCCAGCAGCTTAAGACTAGGGGGAGAGCAGTTCTTC.

The V call is TRBV6-5, the J call TRBJ1-1, with D perhaps matching TRBD1 (5 bases). The CDR3 contains 15 residues. Trimming removed 2 bases at V and 1 base at J, with 11 bases between. Germline CDR1 and CDR2: MNHEY and SVGAGI. Here the CDR3 DNA reads TGTGCCAGCAGTTACGCCGGGGGGAAGAACACTGAAGCTTTCTTT. This codes for CASSYAGGKNTEAFF.

The chain couples TRBV28 to TRBJ1-2, with a weak D call TRBD1 (6 bases). The V gene lost 7 bases and the J gene lost 1 base, with 10 bases spanning the gap. Germline CDR1 reads MDHEN; CDR2 reads SYDVKM. The CDR3 covers 13 residues. DNA for the CDR3: TGTGCCAGCAACAGGGACTTTAACTATGGCTACACCTTC. Protein sequence: CASNRDFNYGYTF.

The chain recombines TRBV6-1 with TRBJ2-3; tentatively, D is TRBD1 (6 bases). Trimming stripped 2 bases from V and 2 bases from J, with 11 bases between. Germline-derived CDR1 and CDR2 are MNHNS and SASEGT. The CDR3 extends over 15 amino acids. In DNA form, the CDR3 reads TGTGCCAGCAGTGAATGGGGGCTAGCCACAGATACGCAGTATTTT. Amino acid sequence: CASSEWGLATDTQYF.

J is TRBJ2-7 and V is TRBV7-8; D is unresolved. This CDR3 has 12 residues. CDR1 is SGHVS and CDR2 is FQNEAQ in the germline V gene. The V and J ends lost 7 bases and 2 bases respectively, with 9 bases between them. The CDR3 coding sequence is TGTGCCAGCAAATCGCCGACCTACGAGCAGTACTTC. Encoded protein: CASKSPTYEQYF.

The chain carries TRBV4-1 and TRBJ2-3; a weak D match, TRBD1 (5 bases). Germline V gene sequence: CDR1 MGHRA, CDR2 YSYEKL. The CDR3 sequence is 13 residues long. V was trimmed by 6 bases and J by 0 bases, leaving 7 bases between them. In DNA form, the CDR3 reads TGCGCCAGCAGGGCAGGGAGCACAGATACGCAGTATTTT. Amino acids: CASRAGSTDTQYF.

Concerning this clone itself: The sample has other DNA sequences that encode this CDR3 too. The chain employs TRBV11-2 and TRBJ2-2; D unclear. The CDR3 has 12 amino acids. The V end was cut by 5 bases, the J end by 3 bases, with 4 bases between. Germline values: CDR1 SGHAT, CDR2 FQNNGV. Here the CDR3 DNA reads TGTGCCAGCAGCCCCTACACCGGGGAGCTGTTTTTT. Residues: CASSPYTGELFF.